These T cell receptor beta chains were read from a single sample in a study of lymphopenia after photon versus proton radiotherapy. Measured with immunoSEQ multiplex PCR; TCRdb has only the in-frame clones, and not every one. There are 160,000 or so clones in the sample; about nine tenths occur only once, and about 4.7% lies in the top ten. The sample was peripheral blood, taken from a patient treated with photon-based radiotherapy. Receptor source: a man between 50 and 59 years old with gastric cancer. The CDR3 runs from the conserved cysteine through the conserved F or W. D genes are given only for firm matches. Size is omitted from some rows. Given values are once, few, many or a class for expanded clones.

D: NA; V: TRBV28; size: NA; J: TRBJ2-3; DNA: TGTGCCAGCAGTTTGAGTGGACAGCGCACAGATACGCAGTATTTT; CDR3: CASSLSGQRTDTQYF
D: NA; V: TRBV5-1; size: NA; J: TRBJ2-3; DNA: TGCGCCAGCAGCTCTCGGGACCTCCCCGCAGATACGCAGTATTTT; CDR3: CASSSRDLPADTQYF
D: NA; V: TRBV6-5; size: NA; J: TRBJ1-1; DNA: TGTGCCAGCAGTTCCCCCTCCCCCGCGGCTGAAGCTTTCTTT; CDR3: CASSSPSPAAEAFF
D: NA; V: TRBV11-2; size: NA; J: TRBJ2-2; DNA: TGTGCCAGCAGCTTAGGCGGGCGCGGGGACGGGGAGCTGTTTTTT; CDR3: CASSLGGRGDGELFF
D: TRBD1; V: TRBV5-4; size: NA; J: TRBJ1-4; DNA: TGTGCCAGCAGCTTGGAAACCGGACAGGGTAATGAAAAACTGTTTTTT; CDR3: CASSLETGQGNEKLFF
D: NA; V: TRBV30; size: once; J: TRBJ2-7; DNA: TGTGCCTGGAGCCGGCAAGAAACCTACGAGCAGTACTTC; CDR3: CAWSRQETYEQYF
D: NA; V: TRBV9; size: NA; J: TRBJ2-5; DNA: TGTGCCAGCAGCCGAAGGCAAGAGACCCAGTACTTC; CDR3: CASSRRQETQYF
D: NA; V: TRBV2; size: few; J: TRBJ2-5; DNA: TGTGCCAGCAGTGAATTCGGGGGTTCGGAGACCCAGTACTTC; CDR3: CASSEFGGSETQYF
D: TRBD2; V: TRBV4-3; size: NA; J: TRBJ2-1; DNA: TGCGCCAGCAGCCAAGCCCCAACCGGGACTACTTACAATGAGCAGTTCTTC; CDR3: CASSQAPTGTTYNEQFF
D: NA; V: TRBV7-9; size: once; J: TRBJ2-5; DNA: TGTGCCAGCGACAGACAAGAGACCCAGTACTTC; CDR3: CASDRQETQYF